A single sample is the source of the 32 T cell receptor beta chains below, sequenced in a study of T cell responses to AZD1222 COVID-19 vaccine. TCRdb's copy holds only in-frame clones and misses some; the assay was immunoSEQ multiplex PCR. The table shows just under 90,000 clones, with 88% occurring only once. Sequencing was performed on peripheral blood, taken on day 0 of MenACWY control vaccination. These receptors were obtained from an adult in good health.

In DNA, the CDR3 is TGTGCCAGCAGCCAACGGTTGCCAGGACAGGGTATAGAAAAACTGTTTTTT. Protein sequence: CASSQRLPGQGIEKLFF. V and J are TRBV14 and TRBJ1-4; 8 nucleotides agree with TRBD1. V shed 2 bases, J shed 8 bases, and the junction held 13 bases outside the gene matches. CDR1 SGHDN and CDR2 FVKESK come from the germline V gene. This CDR3 is built from 17 residues.

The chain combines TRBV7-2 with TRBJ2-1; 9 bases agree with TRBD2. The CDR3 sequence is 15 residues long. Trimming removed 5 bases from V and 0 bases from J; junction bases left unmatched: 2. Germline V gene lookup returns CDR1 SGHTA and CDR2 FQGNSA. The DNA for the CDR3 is TGTGCCAGCAGCCGTAGCGGGGGCTCCTACAATGAGCAGTTCTTC. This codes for CASSRSGGSYNEQFF. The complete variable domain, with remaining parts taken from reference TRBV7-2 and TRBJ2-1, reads GAGVSQSPSNKVTEKGKDVELRCDPISGHTALYWYRQSLGQGLEFLIYFQGNSAPDKSGLPSDRFSAERTGGSVSTLTIQRTQQEDSAVYLCASSRSGGSYNEQFFGPGTRLTVL.

For the CDR3, the DNA is TGTGCCAGCAGCCAAGGACAGGGGGCAACTCGCGAGCAGTACTTC. As protein: CASSQGQGATREQYF. The chain couples TRBV14 to TRBJ2-7; 10 nucleotides line up with TRBD1. Germline V gene lookup returns CDR1 SGHDN and CDR2 FVKESK. This CDR3 spans 15 amino acids. V trimming: 1 base; J trimming: 6 bases; junction bases outside the gene matches: 6.

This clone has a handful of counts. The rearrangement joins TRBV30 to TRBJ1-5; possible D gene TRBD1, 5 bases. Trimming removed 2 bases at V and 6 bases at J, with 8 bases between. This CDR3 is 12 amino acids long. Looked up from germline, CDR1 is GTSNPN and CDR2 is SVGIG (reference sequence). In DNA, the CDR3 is TGTGCCTGGAGTCCGGGGACTCAGCCCCAGCATTTT. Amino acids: CAWSPGTQPQHF.

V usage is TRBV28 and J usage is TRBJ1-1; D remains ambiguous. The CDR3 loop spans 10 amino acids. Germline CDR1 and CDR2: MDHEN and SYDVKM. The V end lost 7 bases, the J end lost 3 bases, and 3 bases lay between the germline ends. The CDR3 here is CASKDTEAFF. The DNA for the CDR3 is TGTGCCAGCAAGGACACTGAAGCTTTCTTT.

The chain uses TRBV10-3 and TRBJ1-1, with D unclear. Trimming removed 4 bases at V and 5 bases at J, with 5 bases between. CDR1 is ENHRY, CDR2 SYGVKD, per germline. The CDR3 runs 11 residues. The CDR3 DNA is TGTGCCATCAGTGGGGTTACTGAAGCTTTCTTT. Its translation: CAISGVTEAFF.

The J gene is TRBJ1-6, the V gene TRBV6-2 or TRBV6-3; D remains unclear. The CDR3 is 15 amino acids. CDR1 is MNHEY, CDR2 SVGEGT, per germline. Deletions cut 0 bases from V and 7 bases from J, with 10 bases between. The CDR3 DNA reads TGTGCCAGCAGTTACTCCGGGGAAAGGAATTCACCCCTCCACTTT. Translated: CASSYSGERNSPLHF.

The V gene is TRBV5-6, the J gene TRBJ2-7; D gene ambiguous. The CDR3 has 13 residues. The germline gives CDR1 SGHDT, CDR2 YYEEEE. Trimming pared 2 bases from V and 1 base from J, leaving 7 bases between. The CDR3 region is CASSFPVSYEQYF. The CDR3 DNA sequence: TGTGCCAGCAGCTTCCCGGTATCCTACGAGCAGTACTTC.

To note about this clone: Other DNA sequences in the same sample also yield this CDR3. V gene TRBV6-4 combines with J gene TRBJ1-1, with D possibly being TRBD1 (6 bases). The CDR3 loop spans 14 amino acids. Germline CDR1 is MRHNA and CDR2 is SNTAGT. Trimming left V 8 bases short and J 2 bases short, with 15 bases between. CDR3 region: CASSPSQGNTEAFF. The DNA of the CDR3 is TGTGCCAGCTCACCGTCACAGGGTAACACTGAAGCTTTCTTT.

The CDR3 loop is CAWSGSGGVNQPQHF. The CDR3 DNA follows: TGTGCCTGGAGTGGTTCGGGCGGGGTCAATCAGCCCCAGCATTTT. The chain carries TRBV30 and TRBJ1-5; D is undetermined. The V end was cut by 1 base, the J end by 3 bases, with 13 bases between. The CDR3 is made up of 15 amino acids. Germline V CDR1 and CDR2: GTSNPN, SVGIG (reference sequence).

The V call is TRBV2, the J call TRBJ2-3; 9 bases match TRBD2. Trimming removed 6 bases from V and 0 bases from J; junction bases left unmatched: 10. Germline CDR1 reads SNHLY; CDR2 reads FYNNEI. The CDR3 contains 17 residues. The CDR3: CASRPLAGALSTDTQYF. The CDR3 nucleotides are TGTGCCAGCAGACCTTTAGCGGGGGCCCTAAGCACAGATACGCAGTATTTT.

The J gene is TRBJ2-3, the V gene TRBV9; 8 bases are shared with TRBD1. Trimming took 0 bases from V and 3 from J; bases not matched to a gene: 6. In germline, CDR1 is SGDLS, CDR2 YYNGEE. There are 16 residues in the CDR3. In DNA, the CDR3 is TGTGCCAGCAGCGTAGAAGTAGACAGGGGAACAGATACGCAGTATTTT. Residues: CASSVEVDRGTDTQYF.

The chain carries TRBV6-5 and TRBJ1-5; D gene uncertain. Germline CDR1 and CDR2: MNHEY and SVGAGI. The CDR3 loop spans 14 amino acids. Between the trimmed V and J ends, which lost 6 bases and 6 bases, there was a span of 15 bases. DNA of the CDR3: TGTGCCAGCAGGCCACCCGTATTCGGTCAGCCCCAGCATTTT. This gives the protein CASRPPVFGQPQHF.

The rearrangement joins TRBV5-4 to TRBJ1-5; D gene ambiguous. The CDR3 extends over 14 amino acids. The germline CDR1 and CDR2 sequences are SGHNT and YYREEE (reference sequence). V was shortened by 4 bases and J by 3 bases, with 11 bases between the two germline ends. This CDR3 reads CASSREGTNQPQHF. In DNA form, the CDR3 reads TGTGCCAGCAGCCGCGAGGGTACCAATCAGCCCCAGCATTTT.

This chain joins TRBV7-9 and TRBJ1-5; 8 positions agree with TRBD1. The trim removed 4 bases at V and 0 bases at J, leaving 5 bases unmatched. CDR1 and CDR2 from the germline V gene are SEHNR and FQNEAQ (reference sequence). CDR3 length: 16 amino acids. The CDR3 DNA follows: TGTGCCAGCAGCTCCTCAGGGGGCGTTAGCAATCAGCCCCAGCATTTT. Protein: CASSSSGGVSNQPQHF.

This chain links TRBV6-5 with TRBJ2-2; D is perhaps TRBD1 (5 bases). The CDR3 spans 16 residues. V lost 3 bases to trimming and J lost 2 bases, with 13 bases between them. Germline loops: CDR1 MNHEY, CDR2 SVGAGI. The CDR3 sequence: CASSYDRRSNTGELFF. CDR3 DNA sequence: TGTGCCAGCAGTTATGACAGACGCTCTAACACCGGGGAGCTGTTTTTT.

Here the CDR3 DNA reads TGCGCCAGCAGCCAACCCCACGGAGGAAACACTGAAGCTTTCTTT. Encoded protein: CASSQPHGGNTEAFF. V and J are TRBV4-1 and TRBJ1-1; D is ambiguous. Germline V lookup: CDR1 MGHRA, CDR2 YSYEKL. This CDR3 is 15 amino acids long. V lost 2 bases, J lost 2 bases, and 12 bases lay in between.

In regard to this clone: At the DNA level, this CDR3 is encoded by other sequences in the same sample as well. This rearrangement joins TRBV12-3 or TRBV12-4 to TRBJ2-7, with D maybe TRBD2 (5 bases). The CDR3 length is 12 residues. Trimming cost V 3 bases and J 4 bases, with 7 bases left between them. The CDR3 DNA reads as TGTGCCAGCAGTTTTCGGGGTTACGAGCAGTACTTC. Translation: CASSFRGYEQYF.

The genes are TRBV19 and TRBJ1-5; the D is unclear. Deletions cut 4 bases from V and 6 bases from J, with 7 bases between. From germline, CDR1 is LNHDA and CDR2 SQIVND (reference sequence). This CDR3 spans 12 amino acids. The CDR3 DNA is TGTGCCAGTAGTACGAGGCCTCAGCCCCAGCATTTT. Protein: CASSTRPQPQHF.

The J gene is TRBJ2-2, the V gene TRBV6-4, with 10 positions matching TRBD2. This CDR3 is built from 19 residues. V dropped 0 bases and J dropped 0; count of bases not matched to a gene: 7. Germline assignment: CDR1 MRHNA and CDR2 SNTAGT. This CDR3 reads CASSDSLAGAPTNTGELFF. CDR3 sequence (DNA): TGTGCCAGCAGTGACTCCCTAGCGGGGGCCCCAACGAACACCGGGGAGCTGTTTTTT.

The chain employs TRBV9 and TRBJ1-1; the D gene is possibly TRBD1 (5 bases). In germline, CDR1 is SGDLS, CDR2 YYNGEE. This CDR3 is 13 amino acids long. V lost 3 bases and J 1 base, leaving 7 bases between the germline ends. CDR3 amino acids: CASSGGQNTEAFF. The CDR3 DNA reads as TGTGCCAGCAGCGGAGGACAGAACACTGAAGCTTTCTTT.

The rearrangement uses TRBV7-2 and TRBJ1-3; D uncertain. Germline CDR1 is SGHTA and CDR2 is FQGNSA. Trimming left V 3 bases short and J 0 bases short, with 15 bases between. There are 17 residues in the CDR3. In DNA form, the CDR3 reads TGTGCCAGCAGCTTGGGCCCCTTGGAGGGCTCTGGAAACACCATATATTTT. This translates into CASSLGPLEGSGNTIYF.

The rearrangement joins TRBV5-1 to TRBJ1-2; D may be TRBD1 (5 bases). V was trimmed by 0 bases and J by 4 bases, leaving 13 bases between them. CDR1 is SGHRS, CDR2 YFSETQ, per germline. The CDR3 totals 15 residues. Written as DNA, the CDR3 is TGCGCCAGCAGCTTGGAGTCAGGGCTCAGCTATGGCTACACCTTC. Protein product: CASSLESGLSYGYTF.

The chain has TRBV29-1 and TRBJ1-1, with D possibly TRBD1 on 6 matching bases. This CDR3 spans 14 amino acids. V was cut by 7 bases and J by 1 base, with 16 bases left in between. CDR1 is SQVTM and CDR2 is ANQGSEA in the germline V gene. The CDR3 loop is CSAQLGGGNTEAFF. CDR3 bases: TGCAGCGCCCAGCTAGGGGGGGGGAACACTGAAGCTTTCTTT.

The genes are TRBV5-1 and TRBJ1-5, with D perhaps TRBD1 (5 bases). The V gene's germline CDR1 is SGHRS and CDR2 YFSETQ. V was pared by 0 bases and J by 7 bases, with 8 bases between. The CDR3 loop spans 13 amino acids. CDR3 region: CASSLAGGQPQHF. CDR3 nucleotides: TGCGCCAGCAGCTTGGCGGGGGGGCAGCCCCAGCATTTT. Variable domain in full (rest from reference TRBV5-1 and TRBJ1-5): KAGVTQTPRYLIKTRGQQVTLSCSPISGHRSVSWYQQTPGQGLQFLFEYFSETQRNKGNFPGRFSGRQFSNSRSEMNVSTLELGDSALYLCASSLAGGQPQHFGDGTRLSIL.

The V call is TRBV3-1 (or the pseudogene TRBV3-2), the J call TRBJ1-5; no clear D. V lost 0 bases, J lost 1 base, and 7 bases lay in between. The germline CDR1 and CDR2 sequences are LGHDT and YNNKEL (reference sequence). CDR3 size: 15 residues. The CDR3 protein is CASSQDGWSNQPQHF. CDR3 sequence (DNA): TGTGCCAGCAGCCAAGATGGCTGGAGCAATCAGCCCCAGCATTTT.

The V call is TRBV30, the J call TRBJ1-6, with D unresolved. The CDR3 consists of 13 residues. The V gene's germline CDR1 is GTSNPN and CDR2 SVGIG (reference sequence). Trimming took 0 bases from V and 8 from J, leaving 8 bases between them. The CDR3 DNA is TGTGCCTGGAGTGTACCCGGCCATTCACCCCTCCACTTT. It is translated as CAWSVPGHSPLHF.

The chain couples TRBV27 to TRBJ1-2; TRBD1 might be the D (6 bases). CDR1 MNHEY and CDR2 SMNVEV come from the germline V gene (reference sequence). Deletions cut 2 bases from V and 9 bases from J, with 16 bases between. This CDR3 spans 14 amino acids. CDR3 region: CASSLGGQGPSYTF. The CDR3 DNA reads TGTGCCAGCAGTTTAGGGGGGCAGGGGCCAAGCTACACCTTC.

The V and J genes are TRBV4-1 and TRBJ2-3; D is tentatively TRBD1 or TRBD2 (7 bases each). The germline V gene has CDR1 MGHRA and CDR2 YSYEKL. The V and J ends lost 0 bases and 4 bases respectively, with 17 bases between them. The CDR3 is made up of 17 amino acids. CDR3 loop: CASSQEGGTDGSDTQYF. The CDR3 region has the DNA TGCGCCAGCAGCCAAGAGGGGGGGACAGATGGTTCAGATACGCAGTATTTT.

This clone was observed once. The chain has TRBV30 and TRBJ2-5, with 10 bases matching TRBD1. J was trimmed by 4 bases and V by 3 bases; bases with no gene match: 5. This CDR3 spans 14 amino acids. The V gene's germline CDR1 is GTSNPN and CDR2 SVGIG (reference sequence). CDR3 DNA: TGTGCCTGGAGGAGGGGGGACAGGGGAGAGACCCAGTACTTC. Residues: CAWRRGDRGETQYF.

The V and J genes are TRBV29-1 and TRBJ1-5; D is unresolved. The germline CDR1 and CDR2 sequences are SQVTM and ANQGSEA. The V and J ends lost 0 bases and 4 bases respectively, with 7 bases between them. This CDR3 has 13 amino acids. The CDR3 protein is CSVEDQPNQPQHF. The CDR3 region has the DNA TGCAGCGTTGAAGATCAACCGAATCAGCCCCAGCATTTT.

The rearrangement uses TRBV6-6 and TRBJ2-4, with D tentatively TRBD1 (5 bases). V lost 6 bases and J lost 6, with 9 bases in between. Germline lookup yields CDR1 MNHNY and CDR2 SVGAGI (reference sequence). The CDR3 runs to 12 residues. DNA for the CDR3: TGTGCCAGCAGGTCGGACACAAACATTCAGTACTTC. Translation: CASRSDTNIQYF.